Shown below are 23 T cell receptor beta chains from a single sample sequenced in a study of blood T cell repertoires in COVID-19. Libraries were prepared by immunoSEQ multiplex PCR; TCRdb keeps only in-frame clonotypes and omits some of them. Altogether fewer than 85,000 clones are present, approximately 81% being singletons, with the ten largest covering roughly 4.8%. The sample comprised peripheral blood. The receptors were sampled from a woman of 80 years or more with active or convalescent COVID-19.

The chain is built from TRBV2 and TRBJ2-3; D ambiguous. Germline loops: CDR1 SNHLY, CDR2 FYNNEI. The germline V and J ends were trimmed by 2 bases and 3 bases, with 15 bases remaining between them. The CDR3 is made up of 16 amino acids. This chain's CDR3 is CASSELLGHTTDTQYF. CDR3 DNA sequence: TGTGCCAGCAGTGAACTTTTGGGCCACACTACAGATACGCAGTATTTT.

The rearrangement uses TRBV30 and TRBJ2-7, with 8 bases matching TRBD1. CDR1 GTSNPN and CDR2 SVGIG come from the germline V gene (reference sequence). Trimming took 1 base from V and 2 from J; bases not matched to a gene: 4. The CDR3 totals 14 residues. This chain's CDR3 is CAWSGTDRAYEQYF. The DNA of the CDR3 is TGTGCCTGGAGTGGGACGGACAGGGCCTACGAGCAGTACTTC.

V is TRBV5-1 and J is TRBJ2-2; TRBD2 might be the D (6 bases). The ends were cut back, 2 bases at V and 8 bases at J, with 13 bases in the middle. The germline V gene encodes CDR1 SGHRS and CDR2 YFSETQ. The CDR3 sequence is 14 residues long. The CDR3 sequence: CASSLSSASGELFF. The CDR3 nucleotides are TGCGCCAGCAGCTTATCTAGCGCCTCGGGGGAGCTGTTTTTT. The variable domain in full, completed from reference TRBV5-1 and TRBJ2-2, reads KAGVTQTPRYLIKTRGQQVTLSCSPISGHRSVSWYQQTPGQGLQFLFEYFSETQRNKGNFPGRFSGRQFSNSRSEMNVSTLELGDSALYLCASSLSSASGELFFGEGSRLTVL.

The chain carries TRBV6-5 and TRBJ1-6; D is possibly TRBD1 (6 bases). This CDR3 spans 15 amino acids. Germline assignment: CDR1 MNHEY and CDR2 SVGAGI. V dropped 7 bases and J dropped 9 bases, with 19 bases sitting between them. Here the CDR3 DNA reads TGTGCCAGCACCCCGCGGGGGGCGGATGGTTCACCCCTCCACTTT. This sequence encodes CASTPRGADGSPLHF.

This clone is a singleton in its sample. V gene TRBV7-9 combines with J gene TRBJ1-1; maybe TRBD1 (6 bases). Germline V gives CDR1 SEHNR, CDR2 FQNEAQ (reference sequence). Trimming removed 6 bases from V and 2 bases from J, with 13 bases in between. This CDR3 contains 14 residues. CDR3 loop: CASRGDKLNTEAFF. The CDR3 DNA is TGTGCCAGCAGGGGGGACAAGCTAAACACTGAAGCTTTCTTT.

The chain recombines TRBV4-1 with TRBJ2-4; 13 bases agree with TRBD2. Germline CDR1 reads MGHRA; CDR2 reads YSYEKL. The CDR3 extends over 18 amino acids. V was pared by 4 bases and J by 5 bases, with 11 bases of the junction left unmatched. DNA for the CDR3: TGCGCCAGCAGCCTCCAAACTAGCGGGGGGGCCTACCAAAACATTCAGTACTTC. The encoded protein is CASSLQTSGGAYQNIQYF.

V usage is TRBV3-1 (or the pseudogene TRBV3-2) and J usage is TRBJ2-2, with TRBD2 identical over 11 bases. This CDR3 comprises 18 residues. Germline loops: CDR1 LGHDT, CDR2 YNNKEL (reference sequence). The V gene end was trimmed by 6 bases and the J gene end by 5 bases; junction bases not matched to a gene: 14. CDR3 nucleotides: TGTGCCAGCAGACACCTGGGCTCTAGCGGGGGGAGGACCGGGGAGCTGTTTTTT. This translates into CASRHLGSSGGRTGELFF.

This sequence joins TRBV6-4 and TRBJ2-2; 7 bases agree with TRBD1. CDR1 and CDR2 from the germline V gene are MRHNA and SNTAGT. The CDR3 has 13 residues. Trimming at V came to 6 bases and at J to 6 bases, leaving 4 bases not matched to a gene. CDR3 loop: CASRATGAGELFF. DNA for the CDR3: TGTGCCAGCAGAGCCACAGGGGCCGGGGAGCTGTTTTTT.

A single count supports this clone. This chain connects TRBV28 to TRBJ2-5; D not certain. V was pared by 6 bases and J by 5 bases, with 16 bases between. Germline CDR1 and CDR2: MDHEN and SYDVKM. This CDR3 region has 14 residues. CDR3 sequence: CASRTLTPGETQYF. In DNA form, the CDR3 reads TGTGCCAGCAGAACTTTAACCCCCGGGGAGACCCAGTACTTC. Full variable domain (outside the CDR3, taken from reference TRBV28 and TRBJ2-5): DVKVTQSSRYLVKRTGEKVFLECVQDMDHENMFWYRQDPGLGLRLIYFSYDVKMKEKGDIPEGYSVSREKKERFSLILESASTNQTSMYLCASRTLTPGETQYFGPGTRLLVL.

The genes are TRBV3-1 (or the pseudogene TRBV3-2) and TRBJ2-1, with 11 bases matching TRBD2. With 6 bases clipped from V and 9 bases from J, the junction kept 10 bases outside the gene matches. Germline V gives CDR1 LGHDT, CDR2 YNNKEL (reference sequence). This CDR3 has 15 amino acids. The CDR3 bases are TGTGCCAGCAGACTAGCGGGGGAAAGCCTAGGTGAGCAGTTCTTC. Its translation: CASRLAGESLGEQFF.

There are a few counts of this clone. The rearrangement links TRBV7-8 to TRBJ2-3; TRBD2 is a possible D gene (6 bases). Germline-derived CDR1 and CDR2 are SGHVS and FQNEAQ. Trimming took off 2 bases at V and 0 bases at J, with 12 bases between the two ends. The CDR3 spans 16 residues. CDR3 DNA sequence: TGTGCCAGCAGCTTATTTCTAGCGCGTAGCACAGATACGCAGTATTTT. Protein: CASSLFLARSTDTQYF.

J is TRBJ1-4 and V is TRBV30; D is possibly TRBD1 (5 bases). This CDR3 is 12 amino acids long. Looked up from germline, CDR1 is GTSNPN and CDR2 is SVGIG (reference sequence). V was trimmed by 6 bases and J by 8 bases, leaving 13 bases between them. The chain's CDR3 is CACAWGGEKLFF. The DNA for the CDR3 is TGTGCCTGTGCGTGGGGCGGAGAAAAACTGTTTTTT.

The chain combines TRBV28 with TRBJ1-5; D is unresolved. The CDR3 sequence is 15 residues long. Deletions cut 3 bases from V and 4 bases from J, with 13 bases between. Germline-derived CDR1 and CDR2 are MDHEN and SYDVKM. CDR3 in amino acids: CASSLSLAGNQPQHF. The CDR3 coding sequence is TGTGCCAGCAGTTTGAGCCTGGCGGGGAATCAGCCCCAGCATTTT.

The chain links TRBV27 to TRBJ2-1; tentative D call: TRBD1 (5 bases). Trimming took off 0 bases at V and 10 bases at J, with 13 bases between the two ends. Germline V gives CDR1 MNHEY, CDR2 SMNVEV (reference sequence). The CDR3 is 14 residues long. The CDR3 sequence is CASSLSPMSGEQFF. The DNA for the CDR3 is TGTGCCAGCAGTTTATCACCCATGTCAGGGGAGCAGTTCTTC.

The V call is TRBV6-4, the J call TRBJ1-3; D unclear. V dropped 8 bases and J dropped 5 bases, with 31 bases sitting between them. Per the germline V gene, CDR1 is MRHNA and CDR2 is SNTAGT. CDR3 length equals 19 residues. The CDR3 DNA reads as TGTGCCAGCGACGGAGAGGGCCTGCCGAGCACACAAAGGCGAAACACCATATATTTT. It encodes CASDGEGLPSTQRRNTIYF.

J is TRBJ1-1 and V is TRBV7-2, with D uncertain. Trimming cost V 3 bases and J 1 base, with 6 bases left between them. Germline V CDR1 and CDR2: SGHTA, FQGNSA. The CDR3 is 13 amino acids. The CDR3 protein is CASSFWQNTEAFF. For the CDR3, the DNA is TGTGCCAGCAGCTTTTGGCAGAACACTGAAGCTTTCTTT. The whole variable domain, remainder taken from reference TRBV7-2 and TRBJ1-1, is GAGVSQSPSNKVTEKGKDVELRCDPISGHTALYWYRQSLGQGLEFLIYFQGNSAPDKSGLPSDRFSAERTGGSVSTLTIQRTQQEDSAVYLCASSFWQNTEAFFGQGTRLTVV.

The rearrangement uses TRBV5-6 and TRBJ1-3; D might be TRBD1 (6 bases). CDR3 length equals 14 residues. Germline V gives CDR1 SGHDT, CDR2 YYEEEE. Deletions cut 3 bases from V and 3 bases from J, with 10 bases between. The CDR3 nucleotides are TGTGCCAGCAGCTCAGCAGGGGTTGGAAACACCATATATTTT. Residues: CASSSAGVGNTIYF.

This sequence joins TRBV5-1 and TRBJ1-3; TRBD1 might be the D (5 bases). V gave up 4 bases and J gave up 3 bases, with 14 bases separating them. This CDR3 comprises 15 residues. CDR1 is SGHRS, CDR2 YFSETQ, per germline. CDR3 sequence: CASSGAAAGGNTIYF. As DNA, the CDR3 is TGCGCCAGCAGCGGGGCTGCGGCAGGTGGAAACACCATATATTTT.

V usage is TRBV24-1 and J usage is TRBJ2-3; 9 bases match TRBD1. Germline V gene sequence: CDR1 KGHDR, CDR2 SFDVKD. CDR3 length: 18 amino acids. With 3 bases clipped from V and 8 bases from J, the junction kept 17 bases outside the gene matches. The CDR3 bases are TGTGCCACCAGTGATGCCTCCGGGACAGGGCCCCAGGGGGGTACGCAGTATTTT. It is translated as CATSDASGTGPQGGTQYF.

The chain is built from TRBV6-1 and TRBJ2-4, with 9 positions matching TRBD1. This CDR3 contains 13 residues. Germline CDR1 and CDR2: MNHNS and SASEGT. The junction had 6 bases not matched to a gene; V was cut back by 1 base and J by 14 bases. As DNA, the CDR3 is TGTGCCAGCAGTGAAGGGACAGGGGTTGGAGAGTACTTC. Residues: CASSEGTGVGEYF.

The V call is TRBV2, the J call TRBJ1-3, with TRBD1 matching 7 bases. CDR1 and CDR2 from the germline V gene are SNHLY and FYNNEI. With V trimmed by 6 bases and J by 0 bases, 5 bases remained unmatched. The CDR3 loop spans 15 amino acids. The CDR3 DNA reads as TGTGCCAGCAGAACGGACAGGAACTCTGGAAACACCATATATTTT. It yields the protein CASRTDRNSGNTIYF.

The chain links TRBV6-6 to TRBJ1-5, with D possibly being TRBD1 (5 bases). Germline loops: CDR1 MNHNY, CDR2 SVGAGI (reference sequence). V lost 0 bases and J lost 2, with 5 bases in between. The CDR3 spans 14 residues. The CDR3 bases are TGTGCCAGCAGTTACTCAGGGGGCAATCAGCCCCAGCATTTT. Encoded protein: CASSYSGGNQPQHF.

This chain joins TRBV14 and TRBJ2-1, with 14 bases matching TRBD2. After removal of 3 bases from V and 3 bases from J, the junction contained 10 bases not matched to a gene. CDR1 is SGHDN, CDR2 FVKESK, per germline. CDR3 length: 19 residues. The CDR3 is CASSQGRLAGGLDYNEQFF. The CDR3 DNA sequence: TGTGCCAGCAGCCAGGGAAGACTAGCGGGGGGGCTGGACTACAATGAGCAGTTCTTC. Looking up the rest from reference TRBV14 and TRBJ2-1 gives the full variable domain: EAGVTQFPSHSVIEKGQTVTLRCDPISGHDNLYWYRRVMGKEIKFLLHFVKESKQDESGMPNNRFLAERTGGTYSTLKVQPAELEDSGVYFCASSQGRLAGGLDYNEQFFGPGTRLTVL.